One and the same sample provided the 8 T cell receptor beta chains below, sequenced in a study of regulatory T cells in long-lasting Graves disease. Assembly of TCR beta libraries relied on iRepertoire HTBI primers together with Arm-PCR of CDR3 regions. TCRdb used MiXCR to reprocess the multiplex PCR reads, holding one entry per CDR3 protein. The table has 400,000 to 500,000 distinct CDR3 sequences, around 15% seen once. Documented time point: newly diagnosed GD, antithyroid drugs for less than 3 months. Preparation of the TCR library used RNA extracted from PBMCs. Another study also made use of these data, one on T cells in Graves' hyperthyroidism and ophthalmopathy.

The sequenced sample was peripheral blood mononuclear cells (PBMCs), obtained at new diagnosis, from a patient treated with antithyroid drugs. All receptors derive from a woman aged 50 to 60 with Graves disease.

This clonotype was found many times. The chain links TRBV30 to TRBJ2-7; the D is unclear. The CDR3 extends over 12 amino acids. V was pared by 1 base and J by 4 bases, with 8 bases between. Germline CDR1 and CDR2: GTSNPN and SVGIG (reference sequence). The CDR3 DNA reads TGTGCCTGGAGTGACCAGTGGTACGAGCAGTACTTC. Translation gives CAWSDQWYEQYF.

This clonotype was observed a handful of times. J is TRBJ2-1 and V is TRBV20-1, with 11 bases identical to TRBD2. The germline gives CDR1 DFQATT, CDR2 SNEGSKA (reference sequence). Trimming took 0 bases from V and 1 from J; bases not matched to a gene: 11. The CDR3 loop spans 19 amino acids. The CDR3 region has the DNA TGCAGTGCTAGAGAGGCCTATACTAGCGGGAGTTCTTCCTACAATGAGCAGTTCTTC. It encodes CSAREAYTSGSSSYNEQFF.

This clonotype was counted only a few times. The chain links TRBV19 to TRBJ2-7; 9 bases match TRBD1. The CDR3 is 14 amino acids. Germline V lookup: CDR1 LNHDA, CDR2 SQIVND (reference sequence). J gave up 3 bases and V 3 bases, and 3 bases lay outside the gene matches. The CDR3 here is CASSIGTGNYEQYF. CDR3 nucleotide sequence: TGTGCCAGTAGTATTGGGACAGGGAACTACGAGCAGTACTTC.

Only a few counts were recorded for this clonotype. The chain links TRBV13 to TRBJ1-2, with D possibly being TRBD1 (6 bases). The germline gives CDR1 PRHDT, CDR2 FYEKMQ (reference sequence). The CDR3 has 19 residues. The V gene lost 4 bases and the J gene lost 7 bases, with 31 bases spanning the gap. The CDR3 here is CASSYSGQRVAYWERGYTF. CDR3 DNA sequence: TGTGCCAGCAGCTACTCCGGACAGCGCGTAGCTTATTGGGAACGTGGCTACACCTTC.

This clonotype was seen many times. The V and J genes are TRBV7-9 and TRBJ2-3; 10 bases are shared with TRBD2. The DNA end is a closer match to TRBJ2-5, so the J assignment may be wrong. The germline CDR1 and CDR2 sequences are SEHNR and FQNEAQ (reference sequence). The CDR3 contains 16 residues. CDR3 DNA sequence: TGTGCCAGCAGCCTGCCAAGCGGGAGGGCCGCAGAGACCCAGTACTTC. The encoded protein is CASSLPSGRAAETQYF.

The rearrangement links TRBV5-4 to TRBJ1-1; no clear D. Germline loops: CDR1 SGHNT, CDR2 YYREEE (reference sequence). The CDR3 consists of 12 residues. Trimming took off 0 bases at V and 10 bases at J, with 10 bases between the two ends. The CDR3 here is CASSLDKTTAFF. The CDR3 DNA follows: TGTGCCAGCAGCTTGGACAAAACGACAGCTTTCTTT.

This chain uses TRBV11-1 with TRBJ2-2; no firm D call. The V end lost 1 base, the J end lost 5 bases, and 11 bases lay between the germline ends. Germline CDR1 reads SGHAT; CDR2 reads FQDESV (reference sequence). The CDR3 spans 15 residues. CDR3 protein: CASSLEFHLTGELFF. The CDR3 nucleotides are TGTGCCAGCAGCTTAGAGTTCCACCTAACCGGGGAGCTGTTTTTT.

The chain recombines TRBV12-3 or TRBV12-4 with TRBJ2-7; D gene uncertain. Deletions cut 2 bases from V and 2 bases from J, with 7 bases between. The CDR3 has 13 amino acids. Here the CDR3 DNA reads TGTGCCAGCAGTTTATTAGGAGCCTACGAGCAGTACTTC. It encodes CASSLLGAYEQYF.